The clone carrying this T cell receptor (beta chain) was seen at least ten times. Antigen unknown. Trimming took 7 bases from V and 0 from J, leaving 9 bases between them. Germline CDR1 and CDR2: SQVTM and ANQGSEA. This CDR3 has 13 residues. 5'RACE with constant-segment primers yielded barcoded, UMI-tagged TCR alpha and TCR beta cDNA libraries. TCRdb passed the 5' RACE reads through MiXCR, listing each CDR3 protein once. This sample carries about 100,000 distinct CDR3 sequences, approximately 15% of them seen once, and the ten largest clones take 35% to 50%. This entry comes from a study of T-cell memory formation after mild COVID-19. Findings and limits, study-wide: CD4+ contracting clones lay mainly in CM and EM, CD8+ ones in EMRA. CD4+ bias marked clones expanding day 15 to 37, unlike balanced contracting clones.

The sequence came from a man in his late teens or twenties who had mild COVID-19 (a few samples of this study predate the infection). Cell type and time point are not known. Sequencing was carried out using PBMCs or a T cell subset sorted from them (not recorded which). This chain uses TRBV29-1 with TRBJ2-2; D tentatively fits TRBD1 or TRBD2 (5 bases each). The CDR3 coding sequence is TGCAGCGCCATGGGACCGAACACCGGGGAGCTGTTTTTT. It is translated as CSAMGPNTGELFF.